The text below deals with one T cell receptor beta chain. Its target is not known. 5'RACE template switching with UMIs produced the TCR beta cDNA. TCRdb re-called the 5' RACE reads and shows each CDR3 protein once, DNA omitted. Its table lists 150,000 to 180,000 distinct CDR3 sequences. The CDR3 covers 16 residues. CDR1 and CDR2 from the germline V gene are KGHDR and SFDVKD. These data come from a study of T cells expressing NK-cell markers. Across the whole study: Beta-chain profiling covered CD3+CD56+NKG2C+, CD3+CD56+NKG2C- and CD3+CD56-NKG2C+ sorted subsets. In the group of eight sequenced donors, seven were HCMV-seropositive and one was seronegative.

Study-level results: More than five donors showed dominant NKG2C+ clonotypes comprising roughly 1.0-7.5% of their CD8+ T cells.

The sample was blood T cells: a sorted CD56 or NKG2C T cell subset, CD4+ or CD8+ T cells, or bulk PBMC T cells (not recorded which). This TCR was recovered from a woman aged 45-59 years in good health. The J gene is TRBJ2-5, the V gene TRBV24-1; TCRdb's assignment of TRBD1 cannot be checked, as there is no DNA. CDR3 region: CATSDPRASGQETQYF.